This TCR beta chain comes out of a study of blood T cell repertoires in COVID-19. As for the study in general: Samples of COVID-19 (acute and convalescent) were obtained from the United States, Italy and Spain. From T cells, B-cell-depleted T cells, or PBMCs came the material, which was cDNA or gDNA.

In the authors' workflow: Amplified reference gene primers provided the basis for estimating nucleated cell counts. The method was immunoSEQ multiplex PCR; TCRdb's version includes in-frame clones alone and lacks a portion of them. The V and J calls and clone size were taken over from that table, and D and trimming were inferred from the DNA. The profile shows about 190,000 clones, 88% of them singletons. The germline gives CDR1 MNHEY, CDR2 SMNVEV (reference sequence). This CDR3 is built from 18 residues. V was shortened by 3 bases and J by 0 bases, with 18 bases between the two germline ends. Source material: peripheral blood. The source of this sequence is a man younger than 35 with active or convalescent COVID-19. The chain employs TRBV27 and TRBJ1-5; no clear D gene. The DNA of the CDR3 is TGTGCCAGCAGTTTGAAGAGGCCGTTATCGGGTAGCAATCAGCCCCAGCATTTT. Protein sequence: CASSLKRPLSGSNQPQHF.